This TCR beta chain was documented in a study of blood T cell repertoires in COVID-19. Overall study: Whether acute or convalescent, the COVID-19 samples came from the United States, Italy and Spain.

TCRdb's table, derived via immunoSEQ multiplex PCR, lists solely in-frame clones and lacks some. The table has fewer than 350,000 clones, roughly 89% seen once. CDR1 and CDR2 from the germline V gene are LGHNA and YSLEER. This CDR3 comprises 15 residues. After removal of 0 bases from V and 5 bases from J, the junction contained 5 bases not matched to a gene. Recruitment covered fewer than 25 US areas and drew participants whose ages spanned roughly 18 to 89 years. This TCR derives from a woman between 40 and 50 years old who had recovered from COVID-19. The rearrangement joins TRBV4-3 to TRBJ2-7, with 9 bases fitting TRBD2. The sequencing input was PBMCs or T cells enriched from blood (not recorded which). The CDR3 DNA reads as TGCGCCAGCAGCCAAGAGGCGGGAGGGCCCCACGAGCAGTACTTC. Translating it yields CASSQEAGGPHEQYF.